These 19 T cell receptor beta chains originate from one sample sequenced in a study of cytomegalovirus exposure and HLA in healthy donors. The study ran its PCR with 60 Vbeta and 13 Jbeta primers. Assay: immunoSEQ multiplex PCR; the TCRdb copy retains only in-frame clones and omits some. The sample includes 150,000 or so clones, around 76% seen only once; the top ten take around 6.8%. Input material: PBMCs. These TCRs come from a man in his forties in good health and CMV-seropositive.

The J gene is TRBJ1-2, the V gene TRBV14, with D perhaps TRBD1 (5 bases). The V gene lost 3 bases and the J gene lost 8 bases, with 16 bases spanning the gap. The germline CDR1 and CDR2 sequences are SGHDN and FVKESK. The CDR3 is 14 residues long. DNA for the CDR3: TGTGCCAGCAGCCAGGATTGGGGGGGATTCGGCTACACCTTC. It specifies CASSQDWGGFGYTF.

The CDR3 spells CASSGGRTDTQYF. The CDR3 coding sequence is TGTGCCAGTAGCGGGGGCCGCACAGATACGCAGTATTTT. The V and J genes are TRBV6-1 and TRBJ2-3, with 9 bases that match TRBD2. Germline V gene data show CDR1 as MNHNS and CDR2 as SASEGT. J was trimmed by 1 base and V by 9 bases; bases with no gene match: 2. This CDR3 has 13 residues.

The chain uses TRBV30 and TRBJ1-3, with D perhaps matching TRBD1 (5 bases). The CDR3 covers 14 residues. V lost 3 bases and J 2 bases, leaving 11 bases between the germline ends. Germline loops: CDR1 GTSNPN, CDR2 SVGIG (reference sequence). In DNA form, the CDR3 reads TGTGCCTGGAGACGGGGGGGGGCTGGAAACACCATATATTTT. This encodes CAWRRGGAGNTIYF.

This clone occurred a few times. The gene calls are TRBV14 and TRBJ2-1; 11 bases map to TRBD2. Germline values: CDR1 SGHDN, CDR2 FVKESK. This CDR3 has 20 amino acids. Germline trimming cut 4 bases from V and 7 bases from J; bases unmatched to any gene: 21. The CDR3 sequence: CASSPLVLAGAPRDGNEQFF. The DNA for the CDR3 is TGTGCCAGCAGCCCCCTAGTACTAGCGGGGGCCCCGAGAGATGGAAATGAGCAGTTCTTC. Together with reference TRBV14 and TRBJ2-1, the CDR3 gives the full variable domain: EAGVTQFPSHSVIEKGQTVTLRCDPISGHDNLYWYRRVMGKEIKFLLHFVKESKQDESGMPNNRFLAERTGGTYSTLKVQPAELEDSGVYFCASSPLVLAGAPRDGNEQFFGPGTRLTVL.

This sequence joins TRBV27 and TRBJ1-2; 7 nucleotides match TRBD1. J lost 5 bases, V lost 5 bases, and 11 bases had no gene match. The CDR3 consists of 15 residues. Germline V lookup: CDR1 MNHEY, CDR2 SMNVEV (reference sequence). CDR3 sequence reads: CASSPHRQGRYGYTF. Written as DNA, the CDR3 is TGTGCCAGCAGTCCCCACCGACAGGGACGTTATGGCTACACCTTC.

The rearrangement joins TRBV4-1 to TRBJ1-1, with 11 bases identical to TRBD1. Germline V gives CDR1 MGHRA, CDR2 YSYEKL. The V gene end was trimmed by 5 bases and the J gene end by 6 bases; junction bases not matched to a gene: 5. This CDR3 has 14 amino acids. CDR3 protein: CASSFGTGGAEAFF. CDR3 nucleotides: TGCGCCAGCAGCTTCGGGACAGGGGGTGCTGAAGCTTTCTTT.

This clone was recorded once. V is TRBV5-1 and J is TRBJ2-1; the match to TRBD2 covers 9 bases. Germline loops: CDR1 SGHRS, CDR2 YFSETQ. V lost 4 bases and J lost 0; bases outside the gene matches: 14. The CDR3 is made up of 19 amino acids. The DNA of the CDR3 is TGCGCCAGCAGCCAGGGACTAGCTGGGGGGTTTCCCTCCTACAATGAGCAGTTCTTC. This gives the protein CASSQGLAGGFPSYNEQFF.

The CDR3 spells CASKGTGRGYTF. The CDR3 region has the DNA TGTGCCAGCAAGGGGACAGGGCGAGGCTACACCTTC. The chain is built from TRBV2 and TRBJ1-2; 9 positions match TRBD1. The length of the CDR3 is 12 residues. V was clipped by 7 bases and J by 8 bases; unmatched bases: 5. CDR1 is SNHLY, CDR2 FYNNEI, per germline.

The V and J genes are TRBV19 and TRBJ1-1; D uncertain. This CDR3 has 15 amino acids. Trimming removed 3 bases from V and 0 bases from J, with 11 bases in between. CDR1 and CDR2 (germline): LNHDA, SQIVND (reference sequence). The CDR3 bases are TGTGCCAGTAGTATCCGGTCGGGGATGAACACTGAAGCTTTCTTT. Translating gives CASSIRSGMNTEAFF.

The table lists this clone with a few counts. V gene TRBV13 combines with J gene TRBJ2-1, with 8 bases that match TRBD2. In germline, CDR1 is PRHDT, CDR2 FYEKMQ (reference sequence). Trimming at V came to 5 bases and at J to 5 bases, leaving 8 bases not matched to a gene. This CDR3 contains 15 residues. The CDR3 DNA reads as TGTGCCAGCAGCGTGCCCCGGGAGGGGAACAATGAGCAGTTCTTC. Translation gives CASSVPREGNNEQFF.

The chain is built from TRBV30 and TRBJ1-4; 7 nucleotides line up with TRBD1. Unmatched junction bases numbered 9, after V lost 3 bases and J lost 5 bases. This CDR3 comprises 15 residues. The germline V gene has CDR1 GTSNPN and CDR2 SVGIG (reference sequence). CDR3 sequence: CAWRPGETGNEKLFF. The CDR3 bases are TGTGCCTGGAGGCCAGGGGAGACAGGGAATGAAAAACTGTTTTTT.

The chain has TRBV6-1 and TRBJ1-5, with 7 bases lining up with TRBD1. Germline V lookup: CDR1 MNHNS, CDR2 SASEGT. Trimming took 2 bases from V and 5 from J; bases not matched to a gene: 6. The CDR3 length is 15 residues. The CDR3 DNA sequence: TGTGCCAGCAGTGAAAGCCAGGGGGTCTATCAGCCCCAGCATTTT. This sequence encodes CASSESQGVYQPQHF.

This chain joins TRBV6-5 and TRBJ1-6, with D unresolved. Germline lookup yields CDR1 MNHEY and CDR2 SVGAGI. V was trimmed by 0 bases and J by 4 bases, leaving 10 bases between them. This CDR3 region has 16 residues. As DNA, the CDR3 is TGTGCCAGCAGTTACTCCCCCGGGGTGTATAATTCACCCCTCCACTTT. Amino acids: CASSYSPGVYNSPLHF.

This sequence joins TRBV19 and TRBJ2-7, with TRBD1 as a possible D gene (5 bases). V shed 5 bases and J shed 1 base, with 15 bases lying between them. Looked up from germline, CDR1 is LNHDA and CDR2 is SQIVND (reference sequence). This CDR3 has 15 residues. The CDR3 region has the DNA TGTGCCAGTAGTCAGGACAATGGGGCTTCCTACGAGCAGTACTTC. Protein: CASSQDNGASYEQYF.

In the case of this clone: A read error may account for a junction end that differs from germline. This sequence joins TRBV7-7 and TRBJ2-2; D is possibly TRBD2 (5 bases). The CDR3 consists of 14 residues. Per the germline V gene, CDR1 is SSHAT and CDR2 is FNYEAQ (reference sequence). In DNA, the CDR3 is TGTGCTAGCAGCTTAGAGCGGCGCACCGGGGAGCTGTTTTTT. Encoded protein: CASSLERRTGELFF.

This chain connects TRBV7-6 to TRBJ2-7; weak D call: TRBD1 (5 bases). In germline, CDR1 is SGHVS, CDR2 FNYEAQ. Deletions cut 3 bases from V and 7 bases from J, with 13 bases between. This CDR3 spans 13 amino acids. DNA of the CDR3: TGTGCCAGCAGCTTGGGCAGGGTGGAAGAGCAGTACTTC. The encoded protein is CASSLGRVEEQYF.

In its sample, this clone was seen a few times. The V call is TRBV6-1, the J call TRBJ2-1, with 10 bases lining up with TRBD1. The CDR3 has 15 amino acids. The V segment lost 3 bases and the J segment 4 bases; nucleotides outside the gene matches: 3. Germline CDR1 MNHNS, CDR2 SASEGT. The CDR3 region is CASSDRQGAYNEQFF. CDR3 DNA: TGTGCCAGCAGTGACCGACAGGGGGCGTACAATGAGCAGTTCTTC.

This clone was seen a single time. This chain uses TRBV15 with TRBJ2-1, with 7 nucleotides matching TRBD2. The germline CDR1 and CDR2 sequences are LNHNV and YYDKDF (reference sequence). The junction had 12 bases not matched to a gene; V was cut back by 7 bases and J by 0 bases. The CDR3 is 17 residues long. The CDR3 sequence is CATKVTSGGISYNEQFF. The CDR3 bases are TGTGCCACCAAGGTAACGTCGGGGGGAATCTCCTACAATGAGCAGTTCTTC.

The chain carries TRBV19 and TRBJ1-4; tentatively, D is TRBD1 (6 bases). Germline CDR1 LNHDA, CDR2 SQIVND (reference sequence). V shed 6 bases and J shed 0 bases, with 14 bases lying between them. CDR3 length equals 16 residues. CDR3 residues: CASSQRQAATNEKLFF. The DNA of the CDR3 is TGTGCCAGTAGCCAACGACAGGCGGCAACTAATGAAAAACTGTTTTTT.